Presented here are 25 T cell receptor beta chains from one specimen sequenced in a study of T cell clonotyping in hematopoietic cell transplantation. Time point meaning: recipient sample about 28 days before transplant, after cytoreduction. Sequenced by immunoSEQ multiplex PCR; TCRdb stores in-frame clones only, minus some. The data show 25,000 to 30,000 clones, with about three quarters seen just once and 5.5% to 8% held by the top ten. The sequenced sample was peripheral blood mononuclear cells, obtained before stem cell transplant. These receptors were obtained from a woman aged 25 to 39 with chronic myeloid leukemia. Some clones in this sample may be carry-over from other donors' samples.

The V call is TRBV2, the J call TRBJ2-5; TRBD1 might be the D (5 bases). Germline CDR1 reads SNHLY; CDR2 reads FYNNEI. V gave up 0 bases and J gave up 5 bases, with 16 bases separating them. This CDR3 is built from 16 residues. The CDR3 coding sequence is TGTGCCAGCAGTGAAGCAGGCGGTGCAGGGTGGGAGACCCAGTACTTC. It yields the protein CASSEAGGAGWETQYF.

The gene calls are TRBV10-3 and TRBJ1-2; TRBD1 is a possible D gene (5 bases). The CDR3 length is 14 residues. Germline V gene sequence: CDR1 ENHRY, CDR2 SYGVKD. V dropped 2 bases and J dropped 6 bases, with 13 bases sitting between them. The CDR3 nucleotides read TGTGCCATCAGTGAGCCCGGGGGGGGTAATGGCTACACCTTC. It encodes CAISEPGGGNGYTF.

The table lists this clone with a few counts. The J gene is TRBJ1-5, the V gene TRBV5-6; a possible D gene is TRBD1 (6 bases). The CDR3 contains 14 residues. Deletions cut 3 bases from V and 4 bases from J, with 11 bases between. Germline V lookup: CDR1 SGHDT, CDR2 YYEEEE. The CDR3 protein is CASSWRGANQPQHF. DNA of the CDR3: TGTGCCAGCAGCTGGAGGGGGGCTAATCAGCCCCAGCATTTT.

This chain uses TRBV30 with TRBJ1-2, with D unclear. Germline assignment: CDR1 GTSNPN and CDR2 SVGIG (reference sequence). V shed 3 bases and J shed 8 bases, with 10 bases lying between them. The length of the CDR3 is 11 residues. As DNA, the CDR3 is TGTGCCTGGAGCGCCCTTAGGGGCTACACCTTC. This encodes CAWSALRGYTF. The full variable domain, rest sourced from reference TRBV30 and TRBJ1-2, is SQTIHQWPATLVQPVGSPLSLECTVEGTSNPNLYWYRQAAGRGLQLLFYSVGIGQISSEVPQNLSASRPQDRQFILSSKKLLLSDSGFYLCAWSALRGYTFGSGTRLTVV.

V is TRBV7-9 and J is TRBJ2-7; D remains ambiguous. With 5 bases removed from V and 5 bases from J, the gap between germline ends came to 19 bases. The CDR3 consists of 15 residues. Germline V CDR1 and CDR2: SEHNR, FQNEAQ (reference sequence). The CDR3 region is CASSGSNRFFHEQYF. CDR3 nucleotides: TGTGCCAGCAGCGGGTCGAATCGATTTTTCCACGAGCAGTACTTC.

The chain has TRBV25-1 and TRBJ1-2; 9 nucleotides line up with TRBD1. This CDR3 has 13 amino acids. V lost 6 bases, J lost 6 bases, and 5 bases stayed unmatched. CDR1 is MGHDK, CDR2 SYGVNS, per germline. The DNA for the CDR3 is TGTGCCAGCAGGCGGACAGGGGCGGATGGCTACACCTTC. Encoded protein: CASRRTGADGYTF.

The CDR3 region is CSVGWSGANVLTF. The CDR3 bases are TGCAGCGTTGGGTGGTCTGGGGCCAACGTCCTGACTTTC. The rearrangement uses TRBV29-1 and TRBJ2-6; D gene ambiguous. The CDR3 contains 13 residues. The germline gives CDR1 SQVTM, CDR2 ANQGSEA. V dropped 4 bases and J dropped 1 base, with 5 bases sitting between them.

The chain recombines TRBV5-6 with TRBJ1-2; D is undetermined. CDR3 length: 15 residues. The V and J ends lost 2 bases and 7 bases respectively, with 18 bases between them. Germline CDR1 and CDR2: SGHDT and YYEEEE. The CDR3 DNA reads TGTGCCAGCAGCTTCCTTGGTAGGGAAATATTTGGCTACACCTTC. Residues: CASSFLGREIFGYTF.

This sequence joins TRBV28 and TRBJ2-2; D might be TRBD2 (7 bases). This CDR3 is 15 amino acids long. Looked up from germline, CDR1 is MDHEN and CDR2 is SYDVKM. The V end was cut by 8 bases, the J end by 1 base, with 14 bases between. In DNA form, the CDR3 reads TGTGCCAGCTTTAGGGGGGGGTTGAACACCGGGGAGCTGTTTTTT. Protein: CASFRGGLNTGELFF. Complete variable domain (other parts from reference TRBV28 and TRBJ2-2): DVKVTQSSRYLVKRTGEKVFLECVQDMDHENMFWYRQDPGLGLRLIYFSYDVKMKEKGDIPEGYSVSREKKERFSLILESASTNQTSMYLCASFRGGLNTGELFFGEGSRLTVL.

The rearrangement uses TRBV19 and TRBJ1-6; tentatively, D is TRBD1 (5 bases). Trimming removed 1 base from V and 9 bases from J, with 10 bases in between. Germline V gives CDR1 LNHDA, CDR2 SQIVND (reference sequence). This CDR3 spans 14 amino acids. This chain's CDR3 is CASSIGGLGSPLHF. As DNA, the CDR3 is TGTGCCAGTAGTATAGGGGGCCTCGGTTCACCCCTCCACTTT.

The V gene is TRBV6-1, the J gene TRBJ2-7, with 8 bases identical to TRBD2. The CDR3 is made up of 13 amino acids. The germline V gene has CDR1 MNHNS and CDR2 SASEGT. The V and J ends lost 7 bases and 7 bases, in that order; junction bases with no gene match: 9. CDR3 nucleotides: TGTGCCAGCACCTCCGGGGGGGGACGGGAGCAGTACGTC. This encodes CASTSGGGREQYV.

In its sample, this clone was seen a few times. The V gene is TRBV5-4, the J gene TRBJ1-2; 8 bases match TRBD1. The CDR3 covers 13 residues. The V gene end was trimmed by 4 bases and the J gene end by 7 bases; junction bases not matched to a gene: 6. The V gene's germline CDR1 is SGHNT and CDR2 YYREEE (reference sequence). Here the CDR3 DNA reads TGTGCCAGCAGCCCGGGACAGGTCCGTGGCTACACCTTC. Its translation: CASSPGQVRGYTF.

The chain is built from TRBV29-1 and TRBJ1-2; a weak D match, TRBD1 (6 bases). Germline CDR1 and CDR2: SQVTM and ANQGSEA. The CDR3 totals 13 residues. The germline V and J ends were trimmed by 3 bases and 4 bases, with 12 bases remaining between them. The CDR3 nucleotides are TGCAGCGTTGATAGGGGGACTGGCTATGGCTACACCTTC. This translates into CSVDRGTGYGYTF.

This sequence joins TRBV6-1 and TRBJ2-3; the D is unclear. Between the trimmed V and J ends, which lost 4 bases and 2 bases, there was a span of 13 bases. CDR1 and CDR2 from the germline V gene are MNHNS and SASEGT. There are 15 residues in the CDR3. CDR3 region: CASSADLRHTDTQYF. The CDR3 DNA is TGTGCCAGCAGTGCGGATCTACGCCACACAGATACGCAGTATTTT.

This chain joins TRBV2 and TRBJ2-3; either TRBD1 or TRBD2 may fit D (6 bases each). V was shortened by 1 base and J by 2 bases, with 16 bases between the two germline ends. This CDR3 has 17 residues. Germline V gene lookup returns CDR1 SNHLY and CDR2 FYNNEI. The CDR3 coding sequence is TGTGCCAGCAGTGAAGGGGGCTACGGGGGCCACACAGATACGCAGTATTTT. Its translation: CASSEGGYGGHTDTQYF.

The rearrangement uses TRBV5-1 and TRBJ2-5; no firm D call. Germline V CDR1 and CDR2: SGHRS, YFSETQ. The CDR3 length is 15 residues. V dropped 0 bases and J dropped 5 bases, with 14 bases sitting between them. The CDR3 nucleotides are TGCGCCAGCAGCTTGGTAGCCACGTTAGGGGAGACCCAGTACTTC. Protein product: CASSLVATLGETQYF.

The chain recombines TRBV28 with TRBJ1-6; D remains ambiguous. Trimming removed 6 bases from V and 7 bases from J, with 7 bases in between. Germline values: CDR1 MDHEN, CDR2 SYDVKM. CDR3 size: 12 residues. The CDR3 sequence is CASSQSNSPLHF. The CDR3 coding sequence is TGTGCCAGCAGCCAGTCCAATTCACCCCTCCACTTT. Using reference TRBV28 and TRBJ1-6 for the parts outside the CDR3, the full variable domain is DVKVTQSSRYLVKRTGEKVFLECVQDMDHENMFWYRQDPGLGLRLIYFSYDVKMKEKGDIPEGYSVSREKKERFSLILESASTNQTSMYLCASSQSNSPLHFGNGTRLTVT.

V and J are TRBV7-2 and TRBJ1-3; D not certain. The CDR3 runs 14 residues. The germline V and J ends were trimmed by 0 bases and 1 base, with 4 bases remaining between them. Germline V gene sequence: CDR1 SGHTA, CDR2 FQGNSA. CDR3 nucleotides: TGTGCCAGCAGCTTAGCTATTTCTGGAAACACCATATATTTT. This sequence encodes CASSLAISGNTIYF.

This clone was seen a handful of times. V gene TRBV2 combines with J gene TRBJ1-2; D remains unclear. Germline lookup yields CDR1 SNHLY and CDR2 FYNNEI. The ends were cut back, 5 bases at V and 3 bases at J, with 7 bases in the middle. This CDR3 comprises 12 residues. The CDR3 coding sequence is TGTGCCAGCAGTATAGGGTACTATGGCTACACCTTC. It yields the protein CASSIGYYGYTF.

The chain carries TRBV19 and TRBJ2-1; TRBD2 matches at 12 bases. The CDR3 covers 15 residues. V dropped 7 bases and J dropped 12; count of bases not matched to a gene: 13. Germline V gene data show CDR1 as LNHDA and CDR2 as SQIVND (reference sequence). Written as DNA, the CDR3 is TGTGCCAGTAACCGTGGGCTAGCGGGGGGGCAGCGGCAGTTCTTC. Its protein is CASNRGLAGGQRQFF.

The chain uses TRBV5-1 and TRBJ2-5, with 13 bases aligning to TRBD2. CDR1 is SGHRS and CDR2 is YFSETQ in the germline V gene. Trimming cost V 0 bases and J 5 bases; bases outside gene matches: 4. The CDR3 is 16 residues long. As DNA, the CDR3 is TGCGCCAGCAGCTTGGCGGGACTAGCGGGGATGGAGACCCAGTACTTC. It codes for CASSLAGLAGMETQYF.

The chain recombines TRBV2 with TRBJ2-2; TRBD2 matches 13 bases. Germline V gene data show CDR1 as SNHLY and CDR2 as FYNNEI. The CDR3 has 16 amino acids. Trimming took 7 bases from V and 7 from J; bases not matched to a gene: 9. CDR3 in DNA: TGTGCCAGCAAAGACACTAGCGGGGGGGCGGTCGGGGAGCTGTTTTTT. It encodes CASKDTSGGAVGELFF. The full variable domain, completed using reference TRBV2 and TRBJ2-2, is EPEVTQTPSHQVTQMGQEVILRCVPISNHLYFYWYRQILGQKVEFLVSFYNNEISEKSEIFDDQFSVERPDGSNFTLKIRSTKLEDSAMYFCASKDTSGGAVGELFFGEGSRLTVL.

The gene calls are TRBV4-1 and TRBJ2-1; D possibly corresponds to TRBD2 (6 bases). V shed 3 bases and J shed 0 bases, with 18 bases lying between them. The germline gives CDR1 MGHRA, CDR2 YSYEKL. The CDR3 is 18 residues long. CDR3: CASSHVRGAPSSYNEQFF. CDR3 DNA sequence: TGCGCCAGCAGCCATGTGCGCGGGGCGCCGAGCTCCTACAATGAGCAGTTCTTC.

The CDR3: CAISPAGSGNTIYF. The CDR3 nucleotides read TGTGCCATCAGCCCAGCGGGCTCTGGAAACACCATATATTTT. This chain links TRBV10-3 with TRBJ1-3; D not resolved. Germline lookup yields CDR1 ENHRY and CDR2 SYGVKD. The V and J ends lost 6 bases and 0 bases respectively, with 9 bases between them. The CDR3 is 14 amino acids.

In this sample, this clone turned up a few times. The chain has TRBV2 and TRBJ1-2, with 7 positions matching TRBD1. CDR1 and CDR2 from the germline V gene are SNHLY and FYNNEI. The CDR3 consists of 12 residues. Trimming removed 8 bases from V and 5 bases from J; junction bases left unmatched: 5. CDR3 sequence reads: CASGTAFYGYTF. CDR3 coding DNA: TGTGCCAGCGGGACAGCCTTTTATGGCTACACCTTC.